These 3 T cell receptor beta chains originate from one sample sequenced in a study of blood T cell repertoires in COVID-19 (dated by TCRdb to the early 2020s). The method behind the library was the immunoSEQ multiplex PCR assay. TCRdb limited this immuneACCESS table to in-frame rearrangements with V and J called. A share of clones is missing; checked studies link under half to unresolved V genes, and the rest is unexplained. This sample gives 98,000 or so clones in total; about 88% of them show up just once. In total, the top ten clones hold 2% to 3% of the sample. Sequencing was done on a sample of peripheral blood. The receptors here all came from a human donor in a cohort sampled during active COVID-19.

This chain connects TRBV30 to TRBJ2-7; 9 positions match TRBD2. Germline lookup yields CDR1 GTSNPN and CDR2 SVGIG (reference sequence). The CDR3 extends over 13 amino acids. Unmatched junction bases numbered 5, after V lost 8 bases and J lost 0 bases. This CDR3 reads CAGGGVYSYEQYF. As DNA, the CDR3 is TGTGCCGGCGGGGGGGTATACTCCTACGAGCAGTACTTC.

The rearrangement joins TRBV7-2 to TRBJ2-5, with D maybe TRBD2 (5 bases). Germline V CDR1 and CDR2: SGHTA, FQGNSA. The CDR3 spans 14 residues. The V end was cut by 2 bases, the J end by 3 bases, with 10 bases between. CDR3 residues: CASSLQSGKETQYF. In nucleotides, the CDR3 is TGTGCCAGCAGCTTACAATCGGGAAAAGAGACCCAGTACTTC.

This rearrangement joins TRBV12-3 or TRBV12-4 to TRBJ1-1, with D unresolved. The CDR3 length is 13 residues. Trimming stripped 6 bases from V and 2 bases from J, with 10 bases between. The CDR3 is CASSPPGNTEAFF. The CDR3 DNA is TGTGCCAGCAGCCCCCCAGGAAACACTGAAGCTTTCTTT.